What follows are 12 T cell receptor beta chains derived from one specimen sequenced in a study of high-grade serous ovarian cancer treatment subgroups. Method: immunoSEQ multiplex PCR; TCRdb's copy keeps in-frame clones and lacks some. Of about 39,000 clones listed, 79% were seen once; the top ten hold roughly 3%. Tumor samples were obtained before definitive surgery or chemotherapy. Material: tumor tissue. These receptor sequences come from a human donor with high-grade serous ovarian cancer.

The CDR3 sequence: CASSRGQLRETQYF. The CDR3 region has the DNA TGTGCCAGCAGTAGGGGACAATTACGGGAGACCCAGTACTTC. V usage is TRBV28 and J usage is TRBJ2-5; tentative D call: TRBD1 (6 bases). V was pared by 5 bases and J by 5 bases, with 15 bases between. Looked up from germline, CDR1 is MDHEN and CDR2 is SYDVKM. The CDR3 has 14 amino acids.

This chain links TRBV5-8 with TRBJ1-5; 7 bases line up with TRBD1. Germline CDR1 and CDR2: SGHTS and YDEGEE. Germline trimming cut 4 bases from V and 6 bases from J; bases unmatched to any gene: 7. This CDR3 spans 14 amino acids. The CDR3 region has the DNA TGTGCCAGCAGCGTCGACAGGGTTTTTCAGCCCCAGCATTTT. Encoded protein: CASSVDRVFQPQHF.

The chain couples TRBV28 to TRBJ2-7; D uncertain. V gave up 5 bases and J gave up 3 bases, with 23 bases separating them. There are 17 residues in the CDR3. CDR1 MDHEN and CDR2 SYDVKM come from the germline V gene. The CDR3 protein is CASSPFNVIDHSYEQYF. The DNA of the CDR3 is TGTGCCAGCAGTCCTTTTAATGTCATCGACCATAGCTACGAGCAGTACTTC. Together with reference TRBV28 and TRBJ2-7, the CDR3 gives the full variable domain: DVKVTQSSRYLVKRTGEKVFLECVQDMDHENMFWYRQDPGLGLRLIYFSYDVKMKEKGDIPEGYSVSREKKERFSLILESASTNQTSMYLCASSPFNVIDHSYEQYFGPGTRLTVT.

The chain carries TRBV19 and TRBJ1-2, with 8 bases identical to TRBD1. Germline V lookup: CDR1 LNHDA, CDR2 SQIVND (reference sequence). CDR3 size: 13 residues. J was trimmed by 6 bases and V by 7 bases; bases with no gene match: 7. The CDR3 sequence is CASNDGQGDGYTF. DNA for the CDR3: TGTGCCAGTAATGACGGACAGGGAGATGGCTACACCTTC. Full variable domain (rest looked up from reference TRBV19 and TRBJ1-2): DGGITQSPKYLFRKEGQNVTLSCEQNLNHDAMYWYRQDPGQGLRLIYYSQIVNDFQKGDIAEGYSVSREKKESFPLTVTSAQKNPTAFYLCASNDGQGDGYTFGSGTRLTVV.

The chain links TRBV7-9 to TRBJ2-3; D might be TRBD2 (6 bases). V gave up 4 bases and J gave up 2 bases, with 10 bases separating them. There are 14 residues in the CDR3. The V gene's germline CDR1 is SEHNR and CDR2 FQNEAQ (reference sequence). DNA of the CDR3: TGTGCCAGCAGCTCGGGGGTTTCCACAGATACGCAGTATTTT. It specifies CASSSGVSTDTQYF.

The chain carries TRBV6-5 and TRBJ1-4, with D hard to call. Trimming shortened V by 7 bases and J by 6 bases, and 6 bases separated the two germline ends. CDR1 is MNHEY and CDR2 is SVGAGI in the germline V gene. The CDR3 length is 11 residues. CDR3 amino acids: CASIGDEKLFF. CDR3 nucleotide sequence: TGTGCCAGCATTGGGGATGAAAAACTGTTTTTT.

This chain joins TRBV13 and TRBJ2-4; D may match TRBD1 or TRBD2 (5 bases each). Trimming took off 0 bases at V and 1 base at J, with 10 bases between the two ends. CDR1 PRHDT and CDR2 FYEKMQ come from the germline V gene (reference sequence). The CDR3 consists of 16 residues. CDR3 protein: CASSLGLGEAKNIQYF. CDR3 sequence (DNA): TGTGCCAGCAGCTTAGGATTGGGGGAGGCCAAAAACATTCAGTACTTC.

This clone was detected only a few times. The chain combines TRBV4-2 with TRBJ1-5, with 9 bases fitting TRBD1. The CDR3 extends over 15 amino acids. The V and J ends lost 2 bases and 7 bases, in that order; junction bases with no gene match: 6. Germline V gives CDR1 LGHNA, CDR2 YNFKEQ. CDR3 DNA sequence: TGTGCCAGCAGCCAAACAGGGGGCGCAGGGCAGCCCCAGCATTTT. Its translation: CASSQTGGAGQPQHF.

The V and J genes are TRBV11-2 and TRBJ2-2; D not resolved. CDR1 and CDR2 (germline): SGHAT, FQNNGV. This CDR3 has 14 amino acids. V shed 1 base and J shed 1 base, with 4 bases lying between them. The CDR3 DNA is TGTGCCAGCAGCTTAGTACAGAACACCGGGGAGCTGTTTTTT. It yields the protein CASSLVQNTGELFF.

The chain has TRBV28 and TRBJ2-1; 15 positions match TRBD2. With 10 bases clipped from V and 7 bases from J, the junction kept 11 bases outside the gene matches. CDR1 is MDHEN, CDR2 SYDVKM, per germline. The CDR3 consists of 16 residues. DNA for the CDR3: TGTGCCAACGAGCCGAGGACTAGCGGGAGGGTAAATGAGCAGTTCTTC. Protein product: CANEPRTSGRVNEQFF.

This chain joins TRBV7-2 and TRBJ2-3; D call uncertain. V lost 5 bases to trimming and J lost 5 bases, with 8 bases between them. Germline V gene sequence: CDR1 SGHTA, CDR2 FQGNSA. This CDR3 region has 12 residues. CDR3: CASSEERDTQYF. CDR3 DNA: TGTGCCAGCAGCGAGGAGCGAGATACGCAGTATTTT.

In this sample, this clone turned up once. The chain links TRBV11-2 to TRBJ2-4; D is unresolved. CDR1 and CDR2 from the germline V gene are SGHAT and FQNNGV. The V and J ends lost 7 bases and 3 bases respectively, with 10 bases between them. This CDR3 has 13 residues. The CDR3 nucleotides read TGTGCCAGCACTGGGTACGACAAAAACATTCAGTACTTC. This sequence encodes CASTGYDKNIQYF.